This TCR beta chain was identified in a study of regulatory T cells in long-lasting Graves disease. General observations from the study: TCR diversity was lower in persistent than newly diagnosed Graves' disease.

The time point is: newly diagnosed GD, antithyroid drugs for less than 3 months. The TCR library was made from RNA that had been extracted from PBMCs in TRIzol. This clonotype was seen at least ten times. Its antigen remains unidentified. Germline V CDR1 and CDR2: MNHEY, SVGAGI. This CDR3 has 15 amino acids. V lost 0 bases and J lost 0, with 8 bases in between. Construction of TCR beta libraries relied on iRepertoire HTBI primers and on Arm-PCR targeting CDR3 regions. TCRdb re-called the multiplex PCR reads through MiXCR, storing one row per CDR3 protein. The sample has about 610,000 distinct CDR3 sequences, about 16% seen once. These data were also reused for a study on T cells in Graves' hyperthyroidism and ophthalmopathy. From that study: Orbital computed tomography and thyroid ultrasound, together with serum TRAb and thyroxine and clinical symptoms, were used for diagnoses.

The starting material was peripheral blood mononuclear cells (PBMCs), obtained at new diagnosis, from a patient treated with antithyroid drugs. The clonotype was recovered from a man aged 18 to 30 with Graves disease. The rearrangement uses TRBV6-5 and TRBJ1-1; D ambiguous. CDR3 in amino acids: CASSYSGSLNTEAFF. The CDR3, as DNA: TGTGCCAGCAGTTACTCGGGTTCATTGAACACTGAAGCTTTCTTT.